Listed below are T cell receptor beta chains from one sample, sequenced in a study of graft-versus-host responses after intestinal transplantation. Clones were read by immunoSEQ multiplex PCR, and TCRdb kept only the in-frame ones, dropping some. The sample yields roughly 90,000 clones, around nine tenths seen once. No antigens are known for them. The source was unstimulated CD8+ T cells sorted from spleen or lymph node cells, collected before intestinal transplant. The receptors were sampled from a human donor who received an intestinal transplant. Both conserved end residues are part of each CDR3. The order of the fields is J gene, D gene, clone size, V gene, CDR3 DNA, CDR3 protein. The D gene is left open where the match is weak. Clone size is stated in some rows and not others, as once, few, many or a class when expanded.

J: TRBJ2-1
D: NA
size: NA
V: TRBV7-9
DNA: TGTGCCAGCAGCTTAGAAAATGAGCAGTTCTTC
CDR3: CASSLENEQFF

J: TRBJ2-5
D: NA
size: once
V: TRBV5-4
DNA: TGTGCCAGCAGCTTGGATATGGGATCGGACAGAGATAAAGAGACCCAGTACTTC
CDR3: CASSLDMGSDRDKETQYF

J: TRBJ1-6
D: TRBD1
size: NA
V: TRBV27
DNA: TGTGCCAGCAGTTGGCAGGGGGCTGATAATTCACCCCTCCACTTT
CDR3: CASSWQGADNSPLHF

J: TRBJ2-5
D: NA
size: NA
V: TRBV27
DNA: TGTGCCAGCAGTTTGGGTCAGGGGGGGGAGACCCAGTACTTC
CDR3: CASSLGQGGETQYF

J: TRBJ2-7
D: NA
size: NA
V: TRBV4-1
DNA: TGCGCCAGCAGCCGAGAGGAACAGGGCTACGAGCAGTACTTC
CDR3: CASSREEQGYEQYF

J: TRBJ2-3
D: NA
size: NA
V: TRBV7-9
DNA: TGTGCCAGCAGCCTTCCGGACACCTCCACAGATACGCAGTATTTT
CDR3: CASSLPDTSTDTQYF

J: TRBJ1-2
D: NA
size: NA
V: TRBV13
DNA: TGTGCCAGCAGTCCGACCAACCGAAGATCGAATGGCTACACCTTC
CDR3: CASSPTNRRSNGYTF

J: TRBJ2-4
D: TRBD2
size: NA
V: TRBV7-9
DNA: TGTGCCAGCAGCCCTGCGGGAGGGTCCAAAAACATTCAGTACTTC
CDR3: CASSPAGGSKNIQYF

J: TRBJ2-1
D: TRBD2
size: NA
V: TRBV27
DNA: TGTGCCAGCAGTCTATCTGGCGGGGGGATTTACAATGAGCAGTTCTTC
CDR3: CASSLSGGGIYNEQFF

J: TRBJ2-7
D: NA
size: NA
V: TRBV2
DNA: TGTGCCAGCAGTCCGAGTTTTGGTGCTTCCTACGAGCAGTACTTC
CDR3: CASSPSFGASYEQYF

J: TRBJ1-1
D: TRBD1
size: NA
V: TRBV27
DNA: TGTGCCAGCAGTTCCTCAGGGGGATGGACTGAAGCTTTCTTT
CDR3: CASSSSGGWTEAFF

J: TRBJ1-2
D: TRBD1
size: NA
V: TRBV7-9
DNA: TGTGCCAGCAGCCCAACAGGGGTCTATGGCTACACCTTC
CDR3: CASSPTGVYGYTF

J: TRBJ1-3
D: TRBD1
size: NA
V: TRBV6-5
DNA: TGTGCCAGCAGCGCGCGGACAGGCGGAAACACCATATATTTT
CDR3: CASSARTGGNTIYF

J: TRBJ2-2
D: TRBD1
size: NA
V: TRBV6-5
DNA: TGTGCCAGCAGTTATGGACAGGGGGGGGACACCGGGGAGCTGTTTTTT
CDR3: CASSYGQGGDTGELFF

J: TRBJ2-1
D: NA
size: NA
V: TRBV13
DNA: TGTGCCAGCAGCACCGCTAGAAGCTCCTACAATGAGCAGTTCTTC
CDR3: CASSTARSSYNEQFF

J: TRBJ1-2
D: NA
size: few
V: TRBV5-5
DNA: TGTGCCAGCAGCGAACCGGTGGGGACATCGAGGGATGGCTACACCTTC
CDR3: CASSEPVGTSRDGYTF

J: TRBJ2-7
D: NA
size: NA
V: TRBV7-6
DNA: TGTGCCAGCAGCAATACGGTAAATGGGGACTACGAGCAGTACTTC
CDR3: CASSNTVNGDYEQYF

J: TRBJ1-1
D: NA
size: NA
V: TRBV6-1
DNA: TGTGCCAGCAGTGGGGACGGATACTGGCGTTTCGCTGAAGCTTTCTTT
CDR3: CASSGDGYWRFAEAFF

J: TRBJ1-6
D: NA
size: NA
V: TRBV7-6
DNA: TGTGCCAGCAGCTTGGCAGGAGTTAGTTCACCCCTCCACTTT
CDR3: CASSLAGVSSPLHF

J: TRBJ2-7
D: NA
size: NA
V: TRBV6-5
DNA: TGTGCCAGCAGTTACTCTGGGACACTCTACGAGCAGTACTTC
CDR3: CASSYSGTLYEQYF

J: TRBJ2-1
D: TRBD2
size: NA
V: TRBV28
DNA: TGTGCCAGCAGTTTGGTGCGGGAGGGCCTTTTTAATGAGCAGTTCTTC
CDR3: CASSLVREGLFNEQFF

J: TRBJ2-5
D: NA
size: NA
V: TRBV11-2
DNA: TGTGCCAGCAGCTCACAAGAGACCCAGTACTTC
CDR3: CASSSQETQYF

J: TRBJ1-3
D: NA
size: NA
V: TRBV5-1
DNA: TGCGCCAGCAGCTTTGGCTTGGGAGGGGCAGGAAACACCATATATTTT
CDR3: CASSFGLGGAGNTIYF

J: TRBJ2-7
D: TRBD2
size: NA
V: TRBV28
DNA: TGTGCCAGCAGTTTCTCTCTAGCGGGAGATTGGGACTACGAGCAGTACTTC
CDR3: CASSFSLAGDWDYEQYF

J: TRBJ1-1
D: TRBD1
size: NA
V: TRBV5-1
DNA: TGCGCCAGCAGCTCGGGACAGTCTTATGGGGTGAACACTGAAGCTTTCTTT
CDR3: CASSSGQSYGVNTEAFF

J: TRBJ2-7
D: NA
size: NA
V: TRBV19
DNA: TGTGCCAGTAGTATAGCCCCGGGAAGCTCCTACGAGCAGTACTTC
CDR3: CASSIAPGSSYEQYF

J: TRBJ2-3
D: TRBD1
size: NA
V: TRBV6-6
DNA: TGTGCCAGCAGTTATCAGCCGGGACAGGGGGCAGATACGCAGTATTTT
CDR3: CASSYQPGQGADTQYF

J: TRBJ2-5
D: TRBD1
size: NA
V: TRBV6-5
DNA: TGTGCCAGCAGTTACCATACACAGGGGGCCCAAGAGACCCAGTACTTC
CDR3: CASSYHTQGAQETQYF

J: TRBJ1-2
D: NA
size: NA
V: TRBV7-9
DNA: TGTGCCAGCAGCTCTGGGGATTACTATGGCTACACCTTC
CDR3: CASSSGDYYGYTF

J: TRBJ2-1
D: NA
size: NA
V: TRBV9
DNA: TGTGCCAGCCGACCAGGAGGCGGAAGCTCCTACAATGAGCAGTTCTTC
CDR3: CASRPGGGSSYNEQFF

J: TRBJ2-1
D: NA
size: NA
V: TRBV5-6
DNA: TGTGCCAGCACCACTTTATTGAATGAGCAGTTCTTC
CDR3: CASTTLLNEQFF

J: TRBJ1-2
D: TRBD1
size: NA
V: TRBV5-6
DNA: TGTGCCAGCAGCTTGGGACAGGGGGATGGCTACACCTTC
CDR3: CASSLGQGDGYTF

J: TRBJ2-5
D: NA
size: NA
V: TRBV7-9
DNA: TGTGCCAGCAGCTTAGAGGGACACCAGCAAGAGACCCAGTACTTC
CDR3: CASSLEGHQQETQYF

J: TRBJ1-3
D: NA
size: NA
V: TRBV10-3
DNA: TGTGCCATCAGACCACTGACTCGAGGCACCATATATTTT
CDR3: CAIRPLTRGTIYF

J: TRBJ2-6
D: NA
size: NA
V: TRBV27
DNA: TGTGCCAGCAGGGCACAGGGGGAGGGCGGGGCCAACGTCCTGACTTTC
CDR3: CASRAQGEGGANVLTF

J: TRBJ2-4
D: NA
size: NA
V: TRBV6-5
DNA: TGTGCCAGCAGTCCAACAGGACATGGAAACATTCAGTACTTC
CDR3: CASSPTGHGNIQYF

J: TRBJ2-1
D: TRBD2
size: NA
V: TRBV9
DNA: TGTGCCAGCAGCATTAGGAGAGTTCTAGCGGGAGTGGGCAATGAGCAGTTCTTC
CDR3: CASSIRRVLAGVGNEQFF

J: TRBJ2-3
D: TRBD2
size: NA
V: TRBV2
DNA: TGTGCCAGCAGTTTCGACCTTGCGGGAGGTATAGATACGCAGTATTTT
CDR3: CASSFDLAGGIDTQYF

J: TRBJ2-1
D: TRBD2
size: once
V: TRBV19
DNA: TGTGCCAGTAGTTGGACTAGCTTAAATGAGCAGTTCTTC
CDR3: CASSWTSLNEQFF

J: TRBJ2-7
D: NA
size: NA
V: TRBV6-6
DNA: TGTGCCAGCGGTCTTGGGATCTACGAGCAGTACTTC
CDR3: CASGLGIYEQYF

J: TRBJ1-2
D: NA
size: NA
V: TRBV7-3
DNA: TGTGCCAGCGGGGTACATGGCTACACCTTC
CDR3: CASGVHGYTF

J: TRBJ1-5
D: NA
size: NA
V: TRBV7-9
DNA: TGTGCCAGCAGCCCTGGGGGCGGTCAGCCCCAGCATTTT
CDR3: CASSPGGGQPQHF

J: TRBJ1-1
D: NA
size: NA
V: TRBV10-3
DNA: TGTGCCATCAGTGAGGGACAGCTTGAAGCTTTCTTT
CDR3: CAISEGQLEAFF

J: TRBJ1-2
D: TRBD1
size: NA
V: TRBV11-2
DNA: TGTGCCAGCAGCTCATCAGGGGGCGAAACCCACTATGGCTACACCTTC
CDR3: CASSSSGGETHYGYTF

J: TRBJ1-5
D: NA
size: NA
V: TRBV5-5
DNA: TGTGCCAGCAGCTTGGTGGACGAGGAGCCCCGGCATTTT
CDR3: CASSLVDEEPRHF

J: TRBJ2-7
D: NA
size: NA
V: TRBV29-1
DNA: TGCAGCGTTGATGATAGGAACGACAACTACGAGCAGTACTTC
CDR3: CSVDDRNDNYEQYF

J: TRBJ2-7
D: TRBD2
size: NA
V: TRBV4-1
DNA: TGCGCCAGCAGCCAAGGTGGACTAGCGGGGGGCCACGACTACGAGCAGTACTTC
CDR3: CASSQGGLAGGHDYEQYF

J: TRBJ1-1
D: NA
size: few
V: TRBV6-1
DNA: TGTGCCAGCAGTGAAGGGGGCGTTAACACTGAAGCTTTCTTT
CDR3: CASSEGGVNTEAFF

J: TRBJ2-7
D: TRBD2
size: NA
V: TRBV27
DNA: TGTGCCAGCAGTTCCGGACTAGCCTCCTACGAGCAGTACTTC
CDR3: CASSSGLASYEQYF

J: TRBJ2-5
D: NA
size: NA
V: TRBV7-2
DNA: TGTGCCAGCAGCTTAGTAGATCTTTTGGACTACCAAGAGACCCAGTACTTC
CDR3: CASSLVDLLDYQETQYF

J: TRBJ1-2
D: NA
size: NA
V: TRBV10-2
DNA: TGCGCCAGCAGTGAGGAGACAAGAAACTATGGCTACACCTTC
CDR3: CASSEETRNYGYTF